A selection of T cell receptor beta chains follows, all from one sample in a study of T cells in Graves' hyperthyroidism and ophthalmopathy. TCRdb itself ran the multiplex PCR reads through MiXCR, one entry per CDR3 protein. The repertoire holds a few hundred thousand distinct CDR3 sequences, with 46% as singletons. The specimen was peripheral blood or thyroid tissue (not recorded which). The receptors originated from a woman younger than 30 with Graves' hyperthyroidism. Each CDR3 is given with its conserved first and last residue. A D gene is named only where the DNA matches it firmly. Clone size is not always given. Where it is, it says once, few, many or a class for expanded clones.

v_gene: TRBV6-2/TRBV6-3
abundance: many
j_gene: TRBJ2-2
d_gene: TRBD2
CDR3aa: CASSWSGREANTGELFF
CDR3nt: TGTGCCAGCAGTTGGAGTGGGCGGGAGGCGAACACCGGGGAGCTGTTTTTT

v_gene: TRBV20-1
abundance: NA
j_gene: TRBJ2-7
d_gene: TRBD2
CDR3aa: CSPPGLAYYEQYF
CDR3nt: TGCAGTCCGCCGGGACTAGCCTACTACGAGCAGTACTTC

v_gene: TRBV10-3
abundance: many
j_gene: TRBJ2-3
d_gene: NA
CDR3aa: CAISVGSGSTDTQYF
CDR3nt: TGTGCCATCAGTGTTGGTAGCGGAAGCACAGATACGCAGTATTTT

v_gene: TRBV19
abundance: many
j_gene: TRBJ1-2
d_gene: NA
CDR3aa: CASSIVSGDSTYGYTF
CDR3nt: TGTGCCAGTAGTATTGTATCCGGGGATTCTACCTATGGCTACACCTTC

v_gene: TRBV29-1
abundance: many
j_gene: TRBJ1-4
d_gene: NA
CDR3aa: CSAGRNHEKLFF
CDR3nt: TGCAGCGCCGGACGGAATCATGAAAAACTGTTTTTT

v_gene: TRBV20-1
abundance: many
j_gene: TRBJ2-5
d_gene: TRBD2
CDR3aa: CSAPPSGSMETQYF
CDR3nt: TGCAGTGCTCCTCCTAGCGGGAGCATGGAGACCCAGTACTTC

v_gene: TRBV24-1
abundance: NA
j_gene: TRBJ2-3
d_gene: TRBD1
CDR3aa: CATSPGGGTDTQYF
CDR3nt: TGTGCCACCAGTCCAGGGGGCGGCACAGATACGCAGTATTTT

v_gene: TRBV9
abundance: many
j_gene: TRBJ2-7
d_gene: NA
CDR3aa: CASSVGTGPYEQYF
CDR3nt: TGTGCCAGCAGCGTAGGGACGGGTCCCTACGAGCAGTACTTC

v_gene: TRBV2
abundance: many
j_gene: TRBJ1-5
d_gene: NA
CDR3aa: CASKRQWGQPQHF
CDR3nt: TGTGCCAGCAAGAGACAGTGGGGACAGCCCCAGCATTTT

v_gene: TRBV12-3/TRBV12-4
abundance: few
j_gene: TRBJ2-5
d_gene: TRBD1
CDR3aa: CASSLGQGKTQYF
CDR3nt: TGTGCCAGCAGTTTGGGACAGGGGAAGACCCAGTACTTC

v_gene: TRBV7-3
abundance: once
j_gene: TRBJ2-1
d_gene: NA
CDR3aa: CASSYWTRGNEQFF
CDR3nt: TGTGCCAGCAGTTATTGGACCCGAGGCAATGAGCAGTTCTTC

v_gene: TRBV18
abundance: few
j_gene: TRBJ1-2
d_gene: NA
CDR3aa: CASSPTVDSNGGYTF
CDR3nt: TGTGCCAGCTCACCGACAGTAGACAGCAACGGGGGCTACACCTTC

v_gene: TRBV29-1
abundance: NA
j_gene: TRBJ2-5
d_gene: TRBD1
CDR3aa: CSILTGRVEETQYF
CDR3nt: TGCAGCATCCTGACAGGGAGAGTTGAAGAGACCCAGTACTTC

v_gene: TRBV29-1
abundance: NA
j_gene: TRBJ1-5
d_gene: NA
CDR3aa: CSVVLRGVQHF
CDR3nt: TGCAGCGTTGTTCTGAGGGGCGTCCAGCATTTT

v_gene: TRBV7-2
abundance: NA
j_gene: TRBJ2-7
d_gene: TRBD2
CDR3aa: CASSSGLAGQGLRTYEQYF
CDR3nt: TGTGCCAGCAGCTCTGGACTAGCGGGCCAAGGGCTTCGTACCTACGAGCAGTACTTC

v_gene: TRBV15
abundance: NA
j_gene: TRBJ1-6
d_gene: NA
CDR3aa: CATSRDQGNSPLHF
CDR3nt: TGTGCCACCAGCAGAGACCAGGGGAATTCACCCCTCCACTTT

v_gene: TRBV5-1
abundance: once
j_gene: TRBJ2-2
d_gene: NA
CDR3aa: CASSLKGSDTGELFF
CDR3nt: TGCGCCAGCAGCTTGAAAGGTAGCGACACCGGGGAGCTGTTTTTT

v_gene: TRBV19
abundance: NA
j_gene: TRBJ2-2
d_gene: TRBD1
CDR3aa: CASTWGQGNSGELFF
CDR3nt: TGTGCCAGTACATGGGGACAGGGTAATTCCGGGGAGCTGTTTTTT

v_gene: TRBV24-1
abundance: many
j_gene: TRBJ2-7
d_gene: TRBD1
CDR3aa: CATADRREQYF
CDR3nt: TGTGCCACCGCGGACAGGCGGGAGCAGTACTTC

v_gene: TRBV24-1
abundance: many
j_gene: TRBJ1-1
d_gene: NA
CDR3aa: CATKGRGNTEAFF
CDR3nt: TGTGCCACCAAAGGGAGGGGGAACACTGAAGCTTTCTTT

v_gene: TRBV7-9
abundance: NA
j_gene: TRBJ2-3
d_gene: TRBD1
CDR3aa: CASSKRLAGQGAKGTQYF
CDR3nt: TGTGCCAGCAGCAAACGCTTAGCTGGACAGGGGGCAAAAGGTACGCAGTATTTT

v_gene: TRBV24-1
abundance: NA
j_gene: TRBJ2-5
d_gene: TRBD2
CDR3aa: CATSDFGLDGTQYF
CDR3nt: TGTGCCACCAGTGATTTCGGACTAGATGGGACCCAGTACTTC

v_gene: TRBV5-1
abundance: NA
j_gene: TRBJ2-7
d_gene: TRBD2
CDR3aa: CASSARDEGPGRRYEQYF
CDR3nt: TGCGCCAGCAGTGCTAGAGATGAAGGCCCCGGGAGGCGCTACGAGCAGTACTTC

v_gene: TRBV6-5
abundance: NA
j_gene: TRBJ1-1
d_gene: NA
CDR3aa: CASSEPVGWMLQAFF
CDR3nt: TGTGCCAGCAGTGAACCCGTTGGGTGGATGCTGCAAGCTTTCTTT

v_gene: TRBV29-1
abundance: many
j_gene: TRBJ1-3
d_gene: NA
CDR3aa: CSVERVPSSGNTIYF
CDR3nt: TGCAGCGTTGAGAGGGTACCCAGCTCTGGAAACACCATATATTTT

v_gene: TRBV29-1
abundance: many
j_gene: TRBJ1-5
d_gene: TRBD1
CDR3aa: CSVRAGGNQPQHF
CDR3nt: TGCAGCGTTAGGGCAGGGGGTAATCAGCCCCAGCATTTT

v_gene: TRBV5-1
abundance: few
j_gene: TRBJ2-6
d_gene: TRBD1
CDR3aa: CANSLEGGWSGANVLTF
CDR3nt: TGCGCCAACAGCTTGGAAGGGGGCTGGTCTGGGGCCAACGTCCTGACTTTC

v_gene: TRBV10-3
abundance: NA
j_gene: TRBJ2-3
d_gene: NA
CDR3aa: CAISVQGRGGIDTQYF
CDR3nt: TGTGCCATCAGTGTACAGGGCAGGGGTGGCATAGATACGCAGTATTTT

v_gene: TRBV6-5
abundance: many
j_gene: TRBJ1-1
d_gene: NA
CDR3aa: CASSYSVSLEAAFF
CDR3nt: TGTGCCAGCAGTTACTCGGTCTCCCTTGAGGCCGCTTTCTTT

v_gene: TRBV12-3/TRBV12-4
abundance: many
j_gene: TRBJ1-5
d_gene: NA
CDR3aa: CASSRRTDLNQPQHF
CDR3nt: TGTGCCAGCAGTCGACGGACAGATCTCAATCAGCCCCAGCATTTT

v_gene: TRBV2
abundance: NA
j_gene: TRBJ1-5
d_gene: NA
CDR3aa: CASSYSSSYESPQPQHF
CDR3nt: TGTGCCAGCAGTTATTCCAGCAGTTACGAATCCCCCCAGCCCCAGCATTTT